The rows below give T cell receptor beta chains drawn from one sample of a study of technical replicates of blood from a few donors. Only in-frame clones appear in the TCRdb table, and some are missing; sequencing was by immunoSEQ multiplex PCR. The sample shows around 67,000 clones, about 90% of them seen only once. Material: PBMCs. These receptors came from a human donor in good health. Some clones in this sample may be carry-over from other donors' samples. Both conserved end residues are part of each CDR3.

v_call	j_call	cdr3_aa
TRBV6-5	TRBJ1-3	CASSSNLVSGNTIYF
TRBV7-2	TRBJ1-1	CASSPASTRGKNTEAFF
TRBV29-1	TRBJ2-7	CSVGGTSISYEQYF
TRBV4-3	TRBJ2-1	CASSQSMADEQFF
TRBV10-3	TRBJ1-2	CASKGSGPYGYTF
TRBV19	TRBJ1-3	CASSLGQVSGNTIYF
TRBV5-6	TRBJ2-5	CASSRSGTSGTQETQYF
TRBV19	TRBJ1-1	CASRGQGDTEAFF
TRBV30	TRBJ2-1	CAWSRQGASEQFF
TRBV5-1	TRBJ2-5	CASSLRTSGGGLIETQYF
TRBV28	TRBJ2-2	CASSLYGRANTGELFF